This is a list of T cell receptor beta chains from one sample in a study of cytomegalovirus exposure and HLA in healthy donors. TCRdb's table, derived via immunoSEQ multiplex PCR, lists solely in-frame clones and lacks some. The sample yields some 190,000 clones, around 90% seen once. The sample taken for sequencing was PBMCs. The receptors come from a boy between 2 and 10 years old in good health and CMV-seronegative. Each CDR3 is given with its conserved first and last residue. The order of the fields is V gene, J gene, clone size, D gene, CDR3 protein, CDR3 DNA. A D gene is named only where the DNA matches it firmly. Where a row states a size, it is once, few, many or the class of an expanded clone; other rows omit it.

V: TRBV28
J: TRBJ1-3
size: -
D: TRBD1
CDR3: CASSVEGQRVNSGNTIYF
DNA: TGTGCCAGCAGTGTCGAGGGACAGCGAGTGAACTCTGGAAACACCATATATTTT

V: TRBV9
J: TRBJ1-2
size: -
D: TRBD1
CDR3: CASSGQGASSNYGYTF
DNA: TGTGCCAGCAGCGGACAGGGGGCCTCCTCGAACTATGGCTACACCTTC

V: TRBV5-1
J: TRBJ1-4
size: few
D: TRBD1
CDR3: CASSFTGGAEKLFF
DNA: TGCGCCAGCAGCTTTACAGGGGGCGCCGAAAAACTGTTTTTT

V: TRBV20-1
J: TRBJ1-4
size: -
D: -
CDR3: CSASRGEKLFF
DNA: TGCAGTGCTAGTAGGGGTGAAAAACTGTTTTTT

V: TRBV25-1
J: TRBJ2-7
size: -
D: -
CDR3: CASSGGGGRIGQYF
DNA: TGTGCCAGCAGTGGCGGAGGTGGAAGAATCGGGCAGTACTTC

V: TRBV14
J: TRBJ2-7
size: once
D: -
CDR3: CASSQLSGLGREQYF
DNA: TGTGCCAGCAGCCAATTATCCGGTTTGGGGCGCGAGCAGTACTTC

V: TRBV9
J: TRBJ2-2
size: -
D: TRBD2
CDR3: CASSVGLAGEQGGELFF
DNA: TGTGCCAGCAGCGTGGGACTAGCGGGGGAACAAGGAGGGGAGCTGTTTTTT

V: TRBV7-8
J: TRBJ2-7
size: -
D: TRBD1
CDR3: CASSFRGQGPYEQYF
DNA: TGTGCCAGCAGCTTCCGGGGACAGGGCCCCTACGAGCAGTACTTC

V: TRBV9
J: TRBJ2-7
size: -
D: -
CDR3: CASSVGWGQGSYEQYF
DNA: TGTGCCAGCAGCGTAGGTTGGGGGCAAGGGTCCTACGAGCAGTACTTC

V: TRBV30
J: TRBJ1-6
size: -
D: -
CDR3: CAWSVRGSDSPLHF
DNA: TGTGCCTGGAGTGTACGCGGGTCGGATTCACCCCTCCACTTT

V: TRBV10-3
J: TRBJ2-3
size: -
D: -
CDR3: CAISPTGAGTDTQYF
DNA: TGTGCCATCAGCCCCACTGGGGCCGGCACAGATACGCAGTATTTT

V: TRBV18
J: TRBJ1-1
size: -
D: TRBD1
CDR3: CASSPGTGVIEAFF
DNA: TGTGCCAGCTCACCGGGGACAGGGGTGATTGAAGCTTTCTTT

V: TRBV27
J: TRBJ2-5
size: -
D: -
CDR3: CASSKYRVRETQYF
DNA: TGTGCCAGCAGTAAATACAGGGTGCGGGAGACCCAGTACTTC

V: TRBV19
J: TRBJ2-3
size: -
D: TRBD2
CDR3: CASHRNGGADTQYF
DNA: TGTGCCAGTCACCGGAACGGGGGGGCGGATACGCAGTATTTT

V: TRBV7-8
J: TRBJ2-7
size: -
D: TRBD2
CDR3: CASSEWTSGSYEQYF
DNA: TGTGCCAGCAGCGAGTGGACTAGCGGGAGTTACGAGCAGTACTTC

V: TRBV19
J: TRBJ2-2
size: -
D: -
CDR3: CASSPGLLGELFF
DNA: TGTGCCAGTAGTCCGGGACTGCTCGGGGAGCTGTTTTTT

V: TRBV6-1
J: TRBJ2-7
size: few
D: TRBD1
CDR3: CASSDRTGPTREQYF
DNA: TGTGCCAGCAGTGACCGGACAGGGCCTACTCGTGAGCAGTACTTC

V: TRBV27
J: TRBJ1-2
size: -
D: TRBD1
CDR3: CASSQGQGNYGYTF
DNA: TGTGCCAGCAGTCAGGGACAGGGTAACTATGGCTACACCTTC

V: TRBV5-1
J: TRBJ1-3
size: few
D: -
CDR3: CASSLYGFGSGNTIYF
DNA: TGCGCCAGCAGCTTGTACGGTTTCGGCTCTGGAAACACCATATATTTT

V: TRBV30
J: TRBJ2-3
size: -
D: -
CDR3: CAWNKITDTQYF
DNA: TGTGCCTGGAACAAGATCACAGATACGCAGTATTTT

V: TRBV7-9
J: TRBJ1-3
size: -
D: -
CDR3: CASSPKTVRSGNTIYF
DNA: TGTGCCAGCAGCCCAAAGACTGTCCGCTCTGGAAACACCATATATTTT

V: TRBV4-1
J: TRBJ2-1
size: -
D: -
CDR3: CASSQDRGSYNEQFF
DNA: TGCGCCAGCAGCCAAGATCGCGGGTCCTACAATGAGCAGTTCTTC